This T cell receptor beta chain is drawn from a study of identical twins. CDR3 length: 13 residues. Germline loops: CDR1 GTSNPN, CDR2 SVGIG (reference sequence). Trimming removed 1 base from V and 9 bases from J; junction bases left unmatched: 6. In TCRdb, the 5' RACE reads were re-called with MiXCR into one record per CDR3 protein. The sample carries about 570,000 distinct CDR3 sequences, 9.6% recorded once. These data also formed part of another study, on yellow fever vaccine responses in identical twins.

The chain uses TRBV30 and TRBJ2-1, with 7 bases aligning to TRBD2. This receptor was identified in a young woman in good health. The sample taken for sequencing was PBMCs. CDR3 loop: CAWSGFWGGEQFF. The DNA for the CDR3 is TGTGCCTGGAGTGGGTTTTGGGGGGGTGAGCAGTTCTTC.